The rows below give T cell receptor beta chains drawn from one sample of a study of control samples from healthy donors and cancer patients. Here immunoSEQ multiplex PCR was the method, and the copy in TCRdb shows in-frame clones only, minus some. The repertoire holds 40,000 or so clones, with more than 70% as singletons. The sample taken for sequencing was PBMCs. The receptors shown here come from a woman aged 55-75 years with lung cancer. Each CDR3 is given with its conserved first and last residue. The D gene is left open where the match is weak. The size entry is marked missing in some rows and otherwise reads once, few, many or a size class.

j_gene: TRBJ1-2
d_gene: .
abundance: .
v_gene: TRBV19
CDR3aa: CASSIPAVRTNYGYTF
CDR3nt: TGTGCCAGTAGTATACCGGCAGTACGGACTAACTATGGCTACACCTTC

j_gene: TRBJ1-6
d_gene: .
abundance: .
v_gene: TRBV4-2
CDR3aa: CASSQDVPRISPLHF
CDR3nt: TGTGCCAGCAGCCAAGACGTCCCCCGAATTTCACCCCTCCACTTT

j_gene: TRBJ2-3
d_gene: .
abundance: .
v_gene: TRBV6-2/TRBV6-3
CDR3aa: CASSYVGRDTQYF
CDR3nt: TGTGCCAGCAGTTACGTTGGTCGGGATACGCAGTATTTT

j_gene: TRBJ1-5
d_gene: .
abundance: once
v_gene: TRBV6-4
CDR3aa: CASSDTRGADSNQPQHF
CDR3nt: TGTGCCAGCAGTGACACAAGGGGTGCGGATAGCAATCAGCCCCAGCATTTT

j_gene: TRBJ2-1
d_gene: TRBD1
abundance: .
v_gene: TRBV2
CDR3aa: CASRPGQGGNEQFF
CDR3nt: TGTGCCAGCAGGCCGGGACAGGGGGGCAATGAGCAGTTCTTC

j_gene: TRBJ2-1
d_gene: .
abundance: .
v_gene: TRBV2
CDR3aa: CASSESDNEQFF
CDR3nt: TGTGCCAGCAGTGAGTCAGACAATGAGCAGTTCTTC

j_gene: TRBJ2-4
d_gene: .
abundance: .
v_gene: TRBV19
CDR3aa: CAKRAKNIQYF
CDR3nt: TGTGCCAAAAGGGCCAAAAACATTCAGTACTTC

j_gene: TRBJ2-7
d_gene: .
abundance: .
v_gene: TRBV5-1
CDR3aa: CASSSGSHYEQYF
CDR3nt: TGCGCCAGCAGCTCTGGGTCCCACTACGAGCAGTACTTC

j_gene: TRBJ2-6
d_gene: .
abundance: .
v_gene: TRBV27
CDR3aa: CASSSLVSGANVLTF
CDR3nt: TGTGCCAGCAGTTCCCTAGTCTCTGGGGCCAACGTCCTGACTTTC

j_gene: TRBJ2-1
d_gene: TRBD2
abundance: few
v_gene: TRBV12-5
CDR3aa: CASGSVAGTEQFF
CDR3nt: TGTGCTAGTGGTTCTGTAGCGGGAACAGAGCAGTTCTTC

j_gene: TRBJ2-2
d_gene: .
abundance: few
v_gene: TRBV4-1
CDR3aa: CASSPEAARAKSGELFF
CDR3nt: TGCGCCAGCAGCCCGGAGGCCGCTCGGGCTAAATCCGGGGAGCTGTTTTTT

j_gene: TRBJ2-1
d_gene: TRBD2
abundance: .
v_gene: TRBV7-2
CDR3aa: CASNLGLAGGRQFF
CDR3nt: TGTGCCAGCAACCTAGGACTAGCGGGAGGTCGTCAGTTCTTC

j_gene: TRBJ1-1
d_gene: TRBD1
abundance: .
v_gene: TRBV27
CDR3aa: CASTDRGTEAFF
CDR3nt: TGTGCCAGCACCGACAGGGGGACTGAAGCTTTCTTT

j_gene: TRBJ2-7
d_gene: .
abundance: .
v_gene: TRBV6-5
CDR3aa: CASLYTSARSYEQYF
CDR3nt: TGTGCCAGCCTATACACGTCGGCCCGATCCTACGAGCAGTACTTC

j_gene: TRBJ1-1
d_gene: .
abundance: .
v_gene: TRBV9
CDR3aa: CASSVGGVGTEAFF
CDR3nt: TGTGCCAGCAGCGTAGGGGGGGTCGGCACTGAAGCTTTCTTT

j_gene: TRBJ2-2
d_gene: TRBD2
abundance: once
v_gene: TRBV4-3
CDR3aa: CASSQVIGRGLAGAGELFF
CDR3nt: TGCGCCAGCAGCCAGGTCATTGGCAGGGGACTAGCTGGAGCCGGGGAGCTGTTTTTT

j_gene: TRBJ1-5
d_gene: .
abundance: .
v_gene: TRBV6-5
CDR3aa: CAVTEQGNQPQHF
CDR3nt: TGTGCCGTCACCGAACAGGGCAATCAGCCCCAGCATTTT

j_gene: TRBJ2-5
d_gene: TRBD1
abundance: .
v_gene: TRBV5-6
CDR3aa: CASSLAGTGVETQYF
CDR3nt: TGTGCCAGCAGCTTGGCCGGGACAGGGGTTGAGACCCAGTACTTC

j_gene: TRBJ2-1
d_gene: TRBD2
abundance: .
v_gene: TRBV30
CDR3aa: CAWSVRAGIYNEQFF
CDR3nt: TGTGCCTGGAGTGTAAGAGCGGGAATCTACAATGAGCAGTTCTTC

j_gene: TRBJ1-6
d_gene: .
abundance: .
v_gene: TRBV12-5
CDR3aa: CASGLVSGAAIFPLHF
CDR3nt: TGTGCTAGTGGTTTGGTATCGGGAGCCGCCATTTTCCCCCTCCACTTT

j_gene: TRBJ2-1
d_gene: .
abundance: .
v_gene: TRBV14
CDR3aa: CASSPAEGLSYNEQFF
CDR3nt: TGTGCCAGCAGCCCGGCAGAGGGCCTCTCCTACAATGAGCAGTTCTTC

j_gene: TRBJ2-2
d_gene: TRBD2
abundance: once
v_gene: TRBV12-5
CDR3aa: CASGQELADTGELFF
CDR3nt: TGTGCTAGTGGACAGGAGCTAGCGGACACCGGGGAGCTGTTTTTT

j_gene: TRBJ1-1
d_gene: TRBD1
abundance: .
v_gene: TRBV7-9
CDR3aa: CASSLRQGADEAFF
CDR3nt: TGTGCCAGCAGCTTGCGACAGGGGGCAGATGAAGCTTTCTTT

j_gene: TRBJ1-5
d_gene: .
abundance: .
v_gene: TRBV2
CDR3aa: CASSVGAHSYSNQPQHF
CDR3nt: TGTGCCAGCAGTGTCGGGGCCCACAGTTATAGCAATCAGCCCCAGCATTTT

j_gene: TRBJ2-3
d_gene: TRBD2
abundance: .
v_gene: TRBV24-1
CDR3aa: CATSSGGIEDTQYF
CDR3nt: TGTGCCACCAGTAGCGGGGGTATTGAGGATACGCAGTATTTT

j_gene: TRBJ2-3
d_gene: TRBD2
abundance: .
v_gene: TRBV5-5
CDR3aa: CASSGGTTPDTQYF
CDR3nt: TGTGCCAGCAGCGGAGGGACTACTCCAGATACGCAGTATTTT

j_gene: TRBJ1-4
d_gene: .
abundance: .
v_gene: TRBV10-1
CDR3aa: CASSRGDGEKLFF
CDR3nt: TGCGCCAGCAGCCGCGGGGACGGCGAAAAACTGTTTTTT

j_gene: TRBJ2-4
d_gene: .
abundance: .
v_gene: TRBV2
CDR3aa: CASTNLGLAKNIQYF
CDR3nt: TGTGCCAGCACCAACCTCGGCCTAGCCAAAAACATTCAGTACTTC

j_gene: TRBJ1-4
d_gene: TRBD1
abundance: .
v_gene: TRBV9
CDR3aa: CASSARTGGSEKLFF
CDR3nt: TGTGCCAGCAGCGCCCGAACAGGGGGCAGTGAAAAACTGTTTTTT

j_gene: TRBJ1-5
d_gene: TRBD1
abundance: .
v_gene: TRBV7-8
CDR3aa: CASSLGQVGNQPQHF
CDR3nt: TGTGCCAGCAGCTTGGGACAGGTAGGGAATCAGCCCCAGCATTTT

j_gene: TRBJ2-7
d_gene: .
abundance: once
v_gene: TRBV12-3/TRBV12-4
CDR3aa: CASSGGPYEQYF
CDR3nt: TGTGCCAGCTCTGGGGGACCCTACGAGCAGTACTTC

j_gene: TRBJ1-1
d_gene: .
abundance: .
v_gene: TRBV5-6
CDR3aa: CASSLDTLNTEAFF
CDR3nt: TGTGCCAGCAGCTTGGACACGTTGAACACTGAAGCTTTCTTT

j_gene: TRBJ1-3
d_gene: .
abundance: .
v_gene: TRBV10-3
CDR3aa: CAISESGRRGPGNTIYF
CDR3nt: TGTGCCATCAGTGAGTCGGGCAGGCGGGGCCCGGGAAACACCATATATTTT

j_gene: TRBJ1-1
d_gene: .
abundance: .
v_gene: TRBV29-1
CDR3aa: CSVEGDNTEAFF
CDR3nt: TGCAGCGTTGAGGGGGACAACACTGAAGCTTTCTTT

j_gene: TRBJ2-5
d_gene: .
abundance: .
v_gene: TRBV5-1
CDR3aa: CASSREGATEKTQYF
CDR3nt: TGCGCCAGCAGTCGAGAAGGGGCCACGGAGAAGACCCAGTACTTC

j_gene: TRBJ2-4
d_gene: .
abundance: .
v_gene: TRBV6-2/TRBV6-3
CDR3aa: CASSRSETGGNIQYF
CDR3nt: TGTGCCAGCAGCCGCTCCGAGACTGGAGGGAACATTCAGTACTTC

j_gene: TRBJ1-1
d_gene: .
abundance: once
v_gene: TRBV7-3
CDR3aa: CASSNTGMETEAFF
CDR3nt: TGTGCCAGCAGCAATACAGGGATGGAGACTGAAGCTTTCTTT

j_gene: TRBJ1-3
d_gene: .
abundance: .
v_gene: TRBV30
CDR3aa: CAWRTSGNTIYF
CDR3nt: TGTGCCTGGAGGACTTCTGGAAACACCATATATTTT

j_gene: TRBJ2-5
d_gene: TRBD2
abundance: .
v_gene: TRBV9
CDR3aa: CASSVGVSGGPLETQYF
CDR3nt: TGTGCCAGCAGCGTAGGTGTCTCGGGAGGGCCGTTAGAGACCCAGTACTTC

j_gene: TRBJ1-2
d_gene: .
abundance: .
v_gene: TRBV4-2
CDR3aa: CASSPSPQETDGYTF
CDR3nt: TGTGCCAGCAGCCCGAGCCCCCAAGAGACAGATGGCTACACCTTC

j_gene: TRBJ2-1
d_gene: .
abundance: .
v_gene: TRBV24-1
CDR3aa: CATSDPLGVPIF
CDR3nt: TGTGCCACCAGTGATCCCTTAGGGGTACCGATCTTC

j_gene: TRBJ2-7
d_gene: .
abundance: once
v_gene: TRBV11-2
CDR3aa: CASSISYEQYF
CDR3nt: TGTGCCAGCAGCATTAGTTACGAGCAGTACTTC

j_gene: TRBJ2-3
d_gene: TRBD2
abundance: .
v_gene: TRBV12-5
CDR3aa: CASGKSSGGANTQYF
CDR3nt: TGTGCTAGTGGAAAGTCTAGCGGGGGGGCGAATACGCAGTATTTT

j_gene: TRBJ2-1
d_gene: .
abundance: .
v_gene: TRBV5-4
CDR3aa: CASSLSYEYNEQFF
CDR3nt: TGTGCCAGCAGCTTATCCTATGAATACAATGAGCAGTTCTTC

j_gene: TRBJ2-1
d_gene: .
abundance: .
v_gene: TRBV19
CDR3aa: CASTRDSVYNEQFF
CDR3nt: TGTGCCAGTACCCGGGACTCAGTGTACAATGAGCAGTTCTTC

j_gene: TRBJ1-1
d_gene: TRBD1
abundance: .
v_gene: TRBV18
CDR3aa: CASSPPGQQDTEAFF
CDR3nt: TGTGCCAGCTCACCACCGGGACAGCAAGACACTGAAGCTTTCTTT